In its sample, the clone carrying this TCR beta chain was seen a few times. TCRdb itself ran the RT-PCR reads through MiXCR, one entry per CDR3 protein. This sample has about 680,000 distinct CDR3 sequences, with approximately 15% found just once. The germline V and J ends were trimmed by 3 bases and 5 bases, with 13 bases remaining between them. Germline CDR1 reads SGHAT; CDR2 reads FQNNGV. The CDR3 is 15 residues long. This sequence joins TRBV11-2 and TRBJ2-2; D perhaps matches TRBD2 (5 bases). Material for sequencing was memory CD4+ T cells from blood. This sequence was found in a female donor in good health, serving as a healthy control. CDR3 in DNA: TGTGCCAGCAGCTTTTCGGGTGGGGAGACCGGGGAGCTGTTTTTT. It translates to CASSFSGGETGELFF.